The rows below give T cell receptor beta chains drawn from one sample of a study of T cell responses to AZD1222 COVID-19 vaccine. The protocol was immunoSEQ multiplex PCR, while the TCRdb copy is restricted to in-frame clones and leaves out a portion. This table has over 100,000 clones, 90% to 95% appearing once. The specimen comprised peripheral blood, sampled on day 0 of AZD1222 vaccination. The origin of the receptors is an adult in good health. CDR3s include the opening cysteine and the closing phenylalanine or tryptophan. Fields, in order: V gene, J gene, clone size, D gene, CDR3 protein, CDR3 DNA. D genes are given only for firm matches. Rows give clone size only sometimes, using once, few, many, or a class for an expanded clone.

V: TRBV5-6
J: TRBJ1-6
size: .
D: TRBD1
CDR3: CASSLLQGGTSPLHF
DNA: TGTGCCAGCAGCCTTCTTCAGGGGGGAACTTCACCCCTCCACTTT

V: TRBV12-5
J: TRBJ1-3
size: .
D: .
CDR3: CASVISGNTIYF
DNA: TGTGCTAGTGTCATCTCTGGAAACACCATATATTTT

V: TRBV9
J: TRBJ1-5
size: .
D: TRBD1
CDR3: CASSSQGGLNQPQHF
DNA: TGTGCCAGCAGCTCACAGGGGGGCCTCAATCAGCCCCAGCATTTT

V: TRBV6-5
J: TRBJ1-1
size: .
D: .
CDR3: CASRRELGTEAFF
DNA: TGTGCCAGCAGAAGGGAGTTGGGCACTGAAGCTTTCTTT

V: TRBV19
J: TRBJ1-2
size: .
D: .
CDR3: CASSTRGGSPTNYGYTF
DNA: TGTGCCAGTAGTACTCGGGGGGGGTCACCAACTAACTATGGCTACACCTTC

V: TRBV6-5
J: TRBJ2-7
size: .
D: TRBD2
CDR3: CASSYSAGGPTYEQYF
DNA: TGTGCCAGCAGTTACTCGGCGGGGGGGCCGACGTACGAGCAGTACTTC

V: TRBV11-3
J: TRBJ2-1
size: .
D: .
CDR3: CASSLARSYDEQFF
DNA: TGTGCCAGCAGCTTAGCTAGGAGCTACGATGAGCAGTTCTTC

V: TRBV5-1
J: TRBJ2-1
size: .
D: TRBD1
CDR3: CASSPDRIDNEQFF
DNA: TGCGCCAGCAGCCCGGACAGGATAGACAATGAGCAGTTCTTC

V: TRBV5-5
J: TRBJ1-4
size: once
D: .
CDR3: CASSPVGATNEKLFF
DNA: TGTGCCAGCAGCCCGGTAGGGGCAACTAATGAAAAACTGTTTTTT

V: TRBV10-3
J: TRBJ1-5
size: .
D: TRBD1
CDR3: CAISAGTGSNQPQHF
DNA: TGTGCCATCAGCGCCGGGACAGGGAGCAATCAGCCCCAGCATTTT

V: TRBV3-1/TRBV3-2
J: TRBJ2-1
size: .
D: TRBD2
CDR3: CASSQTSGGYNEQFF
DNA: TGTGCCAGCAGCCAGACTAGCGGGGGTTACAATGAGCAGTTCTTC

V: TRBV3-1/TRBV3-2
J: TRBJ1-5
size: .
D: .
CDR3: CASSQTGGGNQPQHF
DNA: TGTGCCAGCAGCCAAACGGGAGGGGGCAATCAGCCCCAGCATTTT

V: TRBV7-2
J: TRBJ1-4
size: .
D: .
CDR3: CASSLQFGGGGEKLFF
DNA: TGTGCCAGCAGCTTACAGTTTGGGGGCGGCGGTGAAAAACTGTTTTTT

V: TRBV5-1
J: TRBJ2-7
size: .
D: TRBD1
CDR3: CASRTGVDPMNYEQYF
DNA: TGCGCCAGCAGGACAGGGGTTGACCCCATGAACTACGAGCAGTACTTC

V: TRBV6-5
J: TRBJ2-2
size: .
D: .
CDR3: CASSKPEENTGELFF
DNA: TGTGCCAGCAGTAAGCCAGAGGAGAACACCGGGGAGCTGTTTTTT

V: TRBV7-8
J: TRBJ2-3
size: .
D: .
CDR3: CASSQYTDTQYF
DNA: TGTGCCAGCAGCCAGTACACAGATACGCAGTATTTT

V: TRBV28
J: TRBJ1-5
size: .
D: .
CDR3: CASSLSGQPQHF
DNA: TGTGCCAGCAGTCTTTCGGGGCAGCCCCAGCATTTT

V: TRBV18
J: TRBJ2-7
size: .
D: TRBD1
CDR3: CASSPSTGSSYEQYF
DNA: TGTGCCAGCTCACCCTCGACAGGGTCTAGCTACGAGCAGTACTTC

V: TRBV27
J: TRBJ1-2
size: .
D: .
CDR3: CASSLRQNYGYTF
DNA: TGTGCCAGCAGTTTACGACAGAACTATGGCTACACCTTC

V: TRBV2
J: TRBJ1-1
size: .
D: TRBD1
CDR3: CASSTTGENAFF
DNA: TGTGCCAGCAGTACTACAGGGGAGAATGCTTTCTTT

V: TRBV5-1
J: TRBJ2-2
size: .
D: TRBD1
CDR3: CASSFGTVNTGELFF
DNA: TGCGCCAGCAGCTTTGGGACAGTGAACACCGGGGAGCTGTTTTTT

V: TRBV7-7
J: TRBJ2-1
size: once
D: .
CDR3: CASSLGTSYNEQFF
DNA: TGTGCTAGCAGCTTAGGGACTTCCTACAATGAGCAGTTCTTC

V: TRBV30
J: TRBJ1-4
size: .
D: .
CDR3: CAWSAPGARGEKLFF
DNA: TGTGCCTGGAGTGCCCCGGGGGCGCGTGGTGAAAAACTGTTTTTT

V: TRBV6-6
J: TRBJ1-4
size: .
D: .
CDR3: CASSYGTGEKLFF
DNA: TGTGCCAGCAGTTACGGAACGGGTGAAAAACTGTTTTTT

V: TRBV6-1
J: TRBJ1-1
size: .
D: .
CDR3: CASSEPGLNTEAFF
DNA: TGTGCCAGCAGTGAACCCGGACTGAACACTGAAGCTTTCTTT

V: TRBV2
J: TRBJ1-1
size: .
D: .
CDR3: CASSDQGPEAFF
DNA: TGTGCCAGCAGTGACCAGGGACCTGAAGCTTTCTTT

V: TRBV10-3
J: TRBJ2-2
size: .
D: .
CDR3: CAISLYMDGELFF
DNA: TGTGCCATCAGTCTGTACATGGACGGGGAGCTGTTTTTT

V: TRBV4-1
J: TRBJ1-3
size: .
D: .
CDR3: CASSQGGGGGGNTIYF
DNA: TGCGCCAGCAGCCAGGGAGGTGGGGGAGGTGGAAACACCATATATTTT